This T cell receptor (beta chain) was sequenced for a study of T cell responses to AZD1222 COVID-19 vaccine. The overall study: Second-dose timings of about 4 or about 12 weeks were pooled.

Comments on this clone: Its target is unknown.

General study points: Nearly half of spike-specific TCRs reportedly target variant regions that are unmutated in the B.1.351 and B.1.1.7 variants. A rise in Spike-specific TCR breadth and depth followed two AZD1222 doses. Donors were largely white British and mainly female; clonal diversity was possibly underestimated.

Clones were read by immunoSEQ multiplex PCR, and TCRdb kept only the in-frame ones, dropping some. The data show about 140,000 clones, with more than 70% seen just once and under 3.5% held by the top ten. Germline CDR1 and CDR2: SGHVS and FQNEAQ. Trimming took 4 bases from V and 9 from J, leaving 13 bases between them. The CDR3 has 13 amino acids. Sequencing used peripheral blood, obtained on day 0 of AZD1222 vaccination. The TCR comes from an adult in good health. This chain links TRBV7-8 with TRBJ2-1; D is unresolved. CDR3 coding DNA: TGTGCCAGCAGCTCGGGCCCCATTAGTGAGCAGTTCTTC. It is translated as CASSSGPISEQFF.